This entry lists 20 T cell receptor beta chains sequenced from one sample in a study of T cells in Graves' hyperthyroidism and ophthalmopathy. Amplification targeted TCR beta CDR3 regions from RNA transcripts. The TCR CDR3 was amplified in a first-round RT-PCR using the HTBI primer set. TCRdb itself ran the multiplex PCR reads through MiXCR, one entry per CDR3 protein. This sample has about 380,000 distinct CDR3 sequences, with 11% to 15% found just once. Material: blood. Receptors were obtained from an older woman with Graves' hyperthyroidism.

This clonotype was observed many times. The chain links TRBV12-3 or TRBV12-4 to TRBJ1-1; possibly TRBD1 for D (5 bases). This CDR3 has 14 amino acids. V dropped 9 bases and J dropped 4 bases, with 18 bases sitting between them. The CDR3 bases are TGTGCCAGTTCGAGCGGGGCATGGTCCACTGAAGCTTTCTTT. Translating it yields CASSSGAWSTEAFF.

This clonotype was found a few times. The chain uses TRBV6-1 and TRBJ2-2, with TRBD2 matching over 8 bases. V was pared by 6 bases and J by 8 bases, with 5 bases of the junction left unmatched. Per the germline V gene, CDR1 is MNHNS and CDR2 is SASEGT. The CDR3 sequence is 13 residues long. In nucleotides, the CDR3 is TGTGCCAGCAGGGGACTAGAGGTGGGGGAGCTGTTTTTT. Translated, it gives CASRGLEVGELFF.

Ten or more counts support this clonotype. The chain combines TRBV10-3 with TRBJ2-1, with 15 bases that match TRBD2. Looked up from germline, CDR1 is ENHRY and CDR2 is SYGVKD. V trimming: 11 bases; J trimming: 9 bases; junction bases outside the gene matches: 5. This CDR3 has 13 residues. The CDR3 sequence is CASGLAGGGEQFF. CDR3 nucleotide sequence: TGTGCCTCGGGACTAGCGGGAGGAGGTGAGCAGTTCTTC.

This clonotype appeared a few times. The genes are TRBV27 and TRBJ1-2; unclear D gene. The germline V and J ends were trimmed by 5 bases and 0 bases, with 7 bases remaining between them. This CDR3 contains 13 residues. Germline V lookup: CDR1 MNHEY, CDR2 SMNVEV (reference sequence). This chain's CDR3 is CASSIAANYGYTF. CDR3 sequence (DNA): TGTGCCAGCAGTATCGCAGCTAACTATGGCTACACCTTC.

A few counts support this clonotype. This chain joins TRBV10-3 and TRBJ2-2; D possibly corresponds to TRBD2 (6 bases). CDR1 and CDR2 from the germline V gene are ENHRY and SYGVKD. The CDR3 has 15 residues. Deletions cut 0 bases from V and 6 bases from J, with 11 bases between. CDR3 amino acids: CAISESTRDAGELFF. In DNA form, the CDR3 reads TGTGCCATCAGTGAGTCTACGCGGGATGCCGGGGAGCTGTTTTTT.

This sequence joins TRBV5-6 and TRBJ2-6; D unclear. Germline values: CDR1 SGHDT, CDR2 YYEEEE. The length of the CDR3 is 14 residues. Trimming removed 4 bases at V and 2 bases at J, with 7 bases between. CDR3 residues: CASSPLAGANVLTF. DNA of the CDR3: TGTGCCAGCAGCCCGCTGGCTGGGGCCAACGTCCTGACTTTC.

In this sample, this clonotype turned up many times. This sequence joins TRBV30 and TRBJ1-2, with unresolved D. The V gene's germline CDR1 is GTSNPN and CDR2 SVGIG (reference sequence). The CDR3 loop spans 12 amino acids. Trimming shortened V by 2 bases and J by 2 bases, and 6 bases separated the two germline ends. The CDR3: CAWSPHNYGYTF. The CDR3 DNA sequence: TGTGCCTGGAGTCCCCACAACTATGGCTACACCTTC.

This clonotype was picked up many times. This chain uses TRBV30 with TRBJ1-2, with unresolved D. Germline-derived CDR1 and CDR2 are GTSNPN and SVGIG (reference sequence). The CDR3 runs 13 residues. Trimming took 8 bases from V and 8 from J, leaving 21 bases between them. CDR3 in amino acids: CASDRGRAWGYTF. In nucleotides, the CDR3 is TGTGCCAGCGATCGAGGCCGGGCGTGGGGCTACACCTTC.

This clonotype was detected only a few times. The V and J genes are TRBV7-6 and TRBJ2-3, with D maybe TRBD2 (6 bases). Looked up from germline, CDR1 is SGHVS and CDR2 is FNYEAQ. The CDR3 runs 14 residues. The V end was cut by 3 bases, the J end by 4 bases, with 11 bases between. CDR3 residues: CASSFGGEADTQYF. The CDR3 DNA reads TGTGCCAGCAGCTTCGGGGGAGAGGCAGATACGCAGTATTTT.

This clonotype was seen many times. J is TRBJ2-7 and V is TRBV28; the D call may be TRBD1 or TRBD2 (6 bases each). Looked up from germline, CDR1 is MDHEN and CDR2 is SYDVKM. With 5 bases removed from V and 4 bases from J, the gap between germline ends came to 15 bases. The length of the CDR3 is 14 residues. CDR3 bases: TGTGCCAGCAGTCCGGACGGAGGGGGGTACGAGCAGTACTTC. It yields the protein CASSPDGGGYEQYF.

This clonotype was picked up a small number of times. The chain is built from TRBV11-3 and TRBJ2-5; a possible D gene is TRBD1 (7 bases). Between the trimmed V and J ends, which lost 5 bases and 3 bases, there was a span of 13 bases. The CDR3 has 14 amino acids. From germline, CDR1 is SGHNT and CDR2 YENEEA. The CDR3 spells CASSPGGTEETQYF. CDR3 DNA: TGTGCCAGCAGCCCCGGCGGGACAGAAGAGACCCAGTACTTC.

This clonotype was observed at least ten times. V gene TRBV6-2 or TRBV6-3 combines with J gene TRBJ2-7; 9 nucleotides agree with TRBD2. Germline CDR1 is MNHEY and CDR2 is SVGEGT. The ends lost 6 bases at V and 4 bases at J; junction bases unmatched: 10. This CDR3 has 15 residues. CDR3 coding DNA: TGTGCCAGCAGAGACACTAGCGGGCCATTTTACGAGCAGTACTTC. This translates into CASRDTSGPFYEQYF.

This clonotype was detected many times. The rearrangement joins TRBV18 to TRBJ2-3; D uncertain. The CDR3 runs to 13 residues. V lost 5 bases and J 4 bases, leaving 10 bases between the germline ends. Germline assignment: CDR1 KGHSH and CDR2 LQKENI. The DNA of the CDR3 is TGTGCCAGCTCAGTTAGTGATTCAGATACGCAGTATTTT. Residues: CASSVSDSDTQYF.

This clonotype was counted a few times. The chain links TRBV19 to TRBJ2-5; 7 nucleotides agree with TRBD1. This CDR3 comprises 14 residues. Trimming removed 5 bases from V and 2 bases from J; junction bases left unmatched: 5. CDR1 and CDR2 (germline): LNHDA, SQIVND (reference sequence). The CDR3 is CASSPTGQQETQYF. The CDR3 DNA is TGTGCCAGTAGTCCGACGGGACAGCAAGAGACCCAGTACTTC.

The CDR3 reads CASSYLWAEGGGRGVGTYEQYF. The DNA of the CDR3 is TGTGCCAGCAGTTACTTGTGGGCCGAAGGGGGGGGGCGGGGGGTCGGTACCTACGAGCAGTACTTC. J is TRBJ2-7 and V is TRBV6-5, with 8 bases lining up with TRBD2. V shed 1 base and J 2 bases; nucleotides not matched to a gene: 25. CDR1 is MNHEY and CDR2 is SVGAGI in the germline V gene. The CDR3 extends over 22 amino acids.

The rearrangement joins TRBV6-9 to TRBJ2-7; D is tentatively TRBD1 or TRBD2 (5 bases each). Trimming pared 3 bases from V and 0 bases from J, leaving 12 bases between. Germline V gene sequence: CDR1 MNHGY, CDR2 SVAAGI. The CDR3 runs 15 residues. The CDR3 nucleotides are TGTGCCAGCAGTTACTATCCAGGGAGCTCCTACGAGCAGTACTTC. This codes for CASSYYPGSSYEQYF.

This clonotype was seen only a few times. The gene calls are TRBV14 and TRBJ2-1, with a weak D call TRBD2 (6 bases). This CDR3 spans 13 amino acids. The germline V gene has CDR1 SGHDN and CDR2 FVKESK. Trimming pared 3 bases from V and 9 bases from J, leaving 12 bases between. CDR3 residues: CASSQLLAGEQFF. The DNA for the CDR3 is TGTGCCAGCAGCCAGCTACTAGCCGGTGAGCAGTTCTTC.

CDR3 nucleotide sequence: TGTGCCAGCAGTTACCTAGAGCCTTGGACTAGCGGCTACGAGCAGTACTTC. This translates into CASSYLEPWTSGYEQYF. V is TRBV6-5 and J is TRBJ2-7; TRBD2 aligns across 10 bases. This CDR3 contains 17 residues. Germline trimming cut 2 bases from V and 3 bases from J; bases unmatched to any gene: 10. Germline values: CDR1 MNHEY, CDR2 SVGAGI.

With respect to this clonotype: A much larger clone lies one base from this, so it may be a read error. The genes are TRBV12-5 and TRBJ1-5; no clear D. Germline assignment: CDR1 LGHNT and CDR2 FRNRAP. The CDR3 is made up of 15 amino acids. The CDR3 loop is CDSGLVLQPGQPQHF. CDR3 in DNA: TGTGATAGTGGTTTGGTTCTACAACCCGGTCAGCCCCAGCATTTT.

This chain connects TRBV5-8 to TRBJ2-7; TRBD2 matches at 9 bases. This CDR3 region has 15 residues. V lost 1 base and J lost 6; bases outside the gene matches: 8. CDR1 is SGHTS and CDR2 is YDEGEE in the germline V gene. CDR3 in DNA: TGTGCCAGCAGCTTGTTATATATAGCGGGAGCCGAGCAGTACTTC. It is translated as CASSLLYIAGAEQYF.